This T cell receptor beta chain was sequenced during a study of technical replicates of blood from a handful of donors (TCRdb year 2017). The library relied on the immunoSEQ multiplex PCR assay. Imported from immuneACCESS, the table was reduced by TCRdb to in-frame sequences with V and J called. These copies leave out some clones; in studies compared against another copy, an unresolved V gene accounts for under half, and the cause of the remainder is not known. This sample gives about 80,000 clones in total; 90% to 95% of them show up just once. Together, the top ten hold about 0.37% of the sample. Trimmed from V: 2 bases; trimmed from J: 5 bases; junction bases lacking a gene match: 4. CDR1 and CDR2 were assigned from the germline V gene as SQVTM and ANQGSEA. There are 15 amino acids in the CDR3, from cysteine to phenylalanine inclusive. Only the CDR3 DNA is retained, 45 bases long and in frame from the first base.

This clone appeared a single time. Its antigen remains undetermined. No clone much larger than this one lies a single base away; base qualities are absent. Material for sequencing was T cells isolated from PBMCs. This receptor was identified in a human donor in good health. The V and J segments used are TRBV29-1 and TRBJ2-2; TRBD2 lines up with 11 middle nucleotides. The CDR3 sequence is CSVEIPSGRTGELFF. The sequenced DNA: TGCAGCGTTGAAATACCTAGCGGGAGGACCGGGGAGCTGTTTTTT.